The 20 T cell receptor beta chains below were found in one sample sequenced in a study of low-dose radiotherapy and immunotherapy resistance in tumors. Sample time point: after trial treatment. Treatment noted: LDRT plus nivolumab, ipilimumab, low-dose cyclophosphamide and aspirin (RACIN trial). Priming of first-strand cDNA relied on TRAV- and TRBV-specific primers (covering alpha and beta chains). The authors ran about 18 PCR cycles to amplify TCRs with a constant-region primer and V-primer adapter. TCRdb independently ran MiXCR on the reads; one entry per CDR3 protein. The sample has tens of thousands of distinct CDR3 sequences, less than 25% seen once. Specimen: PBMCs, collected after low-dose radiotherapy plus immunotherapy. These receptors all stem from a female donor with ovarian cancer.

This clonotype showed up many times. V usage is TRBV7-2 and J usage is TRBJ2-1; D uncertain. This CDR3 is 15 amino acids long. CDR1 and CDR2 (germline): SGHTA, FQGNSA. V dropped 1 base and J dropped 5 bases, with 12 bases sitting between them. The CDR3 here is CASSLVASPNNEQFF. Written as DNA, the CDR3 is TGTGCCAGCAGCTTAGTGGCATCTCCGAACAATGAGCAGTTCTTC.

This clonotype was seen many times. The chain recombines TRBV4-1 with TRBJ2-1; 10 bases are a match to TRBD2. This CDR3 comprises 15 residues. V gave up 6 bases and J gave up 8 bases; unmatched junction bases: 10. Germline V gene data show CDR1 as MGHRA and CDR2 as YSYEKL. The DNA of the CDR3 is TGCGCCAGCAGAGCGGGAGGGCCCTCTCTCCATGAGCAGTTCTTC. Translated, it gives CASRAGGPSLHEQFF.

This clonotype was seen ten or more times. The chain is built from TRBV14 and TRBJ2-5, with a possible D match to TRBD1 (6 bases). Germline V gene lookup returns CDR1 SGHDN and CDR2 FVKESK. Trimming removed 8 bases at V and 5 bases at J, with 18 bases between. The CDR3 contains 14 residues. The DNA of the CDR3 is TGTGCCAGCGGGCTCGGCACCCAGGGGGAGACCCAGTACTTC. The encoded protein is CASGLGTQGETQYF.

This clonotype has at least ten counts. The genes are TRBV7-2 and TRBJ2-7, with TRBD1 identical over 7 bases. The CDR3 extends over 15 amino acids. V lost 1 base to trimming and J lost 2 bases; unmatched junction nucleotides: 5. Germline V CDR1 and CDR2: SGHTA, FQGNSA. The CDR3 DNA reads TGTGCCAGCAGCTTAGACAGGGGCCTTGCCTACGAGCAGTACTTC. It translates to CASSLDRGLAYEQYF.

At least ten counts were recorded for this clonotype. The chain has TRBV10-3 and TRBJ2-1, with 9 bases aligning to TRBD1. Unmatched junction bases numbered 1, after V lost 2 bases and J lost 2 bases. From germline, CDR1 is ENHRY and CDR2 SYGVKD. The CDR3 extends over 15 amino acids. CDR3 residues: CAISEGTGTYNEQFF. The CDR3, as DNA: TGTGCCATCAGTGAGGGGACAGGGACCTACAATGAGCAGTTCTTC.

This rearrangement joins TRBV7-2 to TRBJ1-1; no firm D call. CDR1 is SGHTA and CDR2 is FQGNSA in the germline V gene. This CDR3 is built from 15 residues. Trimming removed 0 bases at V and 8 bases at J, with 16 bases between. CDR3 DNA sequence: TGTGCCAGCAGCTTAGCGGGCGGGGTTCCCAGCGAAGCTTTCTTT. Protein: CASSLAGGVPSEAFF.

This clonotype was recorded at least ten times. CDR3 amino acids: CASKGSPSYGYTF. CDR3 DNA sequence: TGTGCCAGCAAGGGGTCCCCCTCCTATGGCTACACCTTC. The chain combines TRBV19 with TRBJ1-2, with a possible D match to TRBD1 (5 bases). Trimming pared 9 bases from V and 4 bases from J, leaving 15 bases between. Germline V gene lookup returns CDR1 LNHDA and CDR2 SQIVND (reference sequence). The CDR3 spans 13 residues.

This clonotype showed up many times. The V and J genes are TRBV7-2 and TRBJ1-6; 9 bases match TRBD1. J was trimmed by 9 bases and V by 4 bases; bases with no gene match: 7. CDR1 is SGHTA, CDR2 FQGNSA, per germline. The CDR3 consists of 15 residues. The CDR3 DNA sequence: TGTGCCAGCAGCTACCCGGGACAGGGCGGTTCACCCCTCCACTTT. Encoded protein: CASSYPGQGGSPLHF.

This clonotype has ten or more counts. The chain carries TRBV28 and TRBJ1-6, with 8 bases aligning to TRBD1. V lost 10 bases to trimming and J lost 10 bases; unmatched junction nucleotides: 15. The germline gives CDR1 MDHEN, CDR2 SYDVKM. This CDR3 is built from 15 residues. The CDR3 loop reads CATTSLRQGNSPLHF. DNA of the CDR3: TGTGCCACTACCTCCCTTCGACAGGGGAACTCACCCCTCCACTTT.

This clonotype was counted many times. An end of the junction does not agree with germline; a read error may underlie this. This chain connects TRBV11-3 to TRBJ2-2; TRBD2 matches at 11 bases. The CDR3 extends over 16 amino acids. Germline assignment: CDR1 SGHNT and CDR2 YENEEA. The CDR3 sequence: CATSLRLAGISGELFF. Written as DNA, the CDR3 is TGTGCCACCAGCTTGCGACTAGCGGGAATCTCCGGGGAGCTGTTTTTT.

This clonotype was counted many times. J is TRBJ1-1 and V is TRBV2, with a weak D call TRBD1 (5 bases). Trimming cost V 6 bases and J 6 bases, with 14 bases left between them. The CDR3 contains 13 residues. Germline CDR1 and CDR2: SNHLY and FYNNEI. The CDR3 nucleotides are TGTGCCAGCAGCACCACCGGGACGGCTGAAGCTTTCTTT. As protein: CASSTTGTAEAFF.

This clonotype was observed many times. The chain joins TRBV7-2 to TRBJ1-1; D gene uncertain. Germline V gene sequence: CDR1 SGHTA, CDR2 FQGNSA. The CDR3 sequence is 16 residues long. Deletions cut 1 base from V and 0 bases from J, with 12 bases between. DNA for the CDR3: TGTGCCAGCAGCTTAGAAGGGCCGCTTATGAACACTGAAGCTTTCTTT. It specifies CASSLEGPLMNTEAFF.

This clonotype was detected many times. The chain couples TRBV7-9 to TRBJ2-7; a possible D gene is TRBD1 (6 bases). The CDR3 loop spans 15 amino acids. Trimming left V 5 bases short and J 7 bases short, with 21 bases between. Germline V CDR1 and CDR2: SEHNR, FQNEAQ (reference sequence). CDR3 sequence: CASSPMGQGSWEQYF. CDR3 nucleotides: TGTGCCAGCAGCCCCATGGGACAAGGGTCATGGGAGCAGTACTTC.

The chain has TRBV7-8 and TRBJ2-7; 7 bases agree with TRBD2. This CDR3 comprises 15 residues. CDR1 is SGHVS, CDR2 FQNEAQ, per germline. V dropped 6 bases and J dropped 4; count of bases not matched to a gene: 12. As DNA, the CDR3 is TGTGCCAGCAGGCGTCTGGCGGGAGAGCGATACGAGCAGTACTTC. This gives the protein CASRRLAGERYEQYF.

The gene calls are TRBV5-1 and TRBJ2-7; tentative D call: TRBD1 (5 bases). This CDR3 contains 15 residues. V was pared by 0 bases and J by 7 bases, with 17 bases between. The germline CDR1 and CDR2 sequences are SGHRS and YFSETQ. The CDR3 loop reads CASSLGSVLGREQYF. DNA for the CDR3: TGCGCCAGCAGCTTGGGATCCGTTCTGGGGCGAGAGCAGTACTTC.

This clonotype was detected many times. V usage is TRBV19 and J usage is TRBJ2-1; TRBD2 agrees at 13 bases. The CDR3 consists of 16 residues. CDR1 and CDR2 (germline): LNHDA, SQIVND (reference sequence). J lost 0 bases, V lost 10 bases, and 6 bases had no gene match. CDR3 in DNA: TGTGCCACGGGACTAGCGGGGACTAGCTCCTACAATGAGCAGTTCTTC. Its protein product is CATGLAGTSSYNEQFF.

This clonotype was seen many times. J is TRBJ1-5 and V is TRBV21-1. TRBV21-1 is a pseudogene locus. This CDR3 is built from 13 residues. The chain's CDR3 is CAGGHHGNQPQHF. The CDR3 DNA is TGTGCCGGCGGGCATCACGGCAATCAGCCCCAGCATTTT.

This chain joins TRBV20-1 and TRBJ2-1; 10 positions agree with TRBD2. Germline V gene lookup returns CDR1 DFQATT and CDR2 SNEGSKA (reference sequence). This CDR3 has 17 amino acids. The trim removed 0 bases at V and 9 bases at J, leaving 14 bases unmatched. DNA of the CDR3: TGCAGTGCTAGAGATCCCTCGCCTAGCGGGAGTGGGGTTGAGCAGTTCTTC. Translating gives CSARDPSPSGSGVEQFF.

This clonotype was recorded at least ten times. This rearrangement joins TRBV9 to TRBJ1-4; 7 bases are shared with TRBD1. This CDR3 region has 16 residues. V lost 2 bases, J lost 5 bases, and 9 bases stayed unmatched. In germline, CDR1 is SGDLS, CDR2 YYNGEE. CDR3: CASSVQGGGANEKLFF. The CDR3 nucleotides read TGTGCCAGCAGCGTTCAAGGAGGGGGCGCGAATGAAAAACTGTTTTTT. Using reference TRBV9 and TRBJ1-4 for the parts outside the CDR3, the full variable domain is DSGVTQTPKHLITATGQRVTLRCSPRSGDLSVYWYQQSLDQGLQFLIQYYNGEERAKGNILERFSAQQFPDLHSELNLSSLELGDSALYFCASSVQGGGANEKLFFGSGTQLSVL.

As to this clonotype: A far larger clone is one nucleotide away, so this likely arose from a read error. The CDR3 loop reads CARSQDLTGVLYGYTF. For the CDR3, the DNA is TGCGCCAGAAGCCAAGACTTGACAGGGGTCCTCTATGGCTACACCTTC. This chain uses TRBV4-1 with TRBJ1-2, with 8 bases identical to TRBD1. CDR1 is MGHRA, CDR2 YSYEKL, per germline. The CDR3 runs 16 residues.